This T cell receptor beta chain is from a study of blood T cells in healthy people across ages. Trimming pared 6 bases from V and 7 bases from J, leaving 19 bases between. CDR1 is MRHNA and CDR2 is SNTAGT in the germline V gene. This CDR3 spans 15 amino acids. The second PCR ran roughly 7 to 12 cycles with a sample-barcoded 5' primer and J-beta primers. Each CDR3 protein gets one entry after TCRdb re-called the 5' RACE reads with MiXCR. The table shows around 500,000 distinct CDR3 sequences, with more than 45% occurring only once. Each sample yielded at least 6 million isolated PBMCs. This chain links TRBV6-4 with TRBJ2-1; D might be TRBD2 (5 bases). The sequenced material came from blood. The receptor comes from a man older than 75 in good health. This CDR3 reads CASSLNSVLGNEQFF. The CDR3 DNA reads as TGTGCCAGCAGCCTAAATAGCGTCTTGGGGAATGAGCAGTTCTTC.